This T cell receptor (beta chain) was obtained from a study of blood T cell repertoires in COVID-19. The CDR3 runs to 17 residues. V lost 4 bases and J 2 bases, leaving 17 bases between the germline ends. The germline V gene encodes CDR1 LGHNA and CDR2 YNFKEQ. Clones were read by immunoSEQ multiplex PCR, and TCRdb kept only the in-frame ones, dropping some. Of under 250,000 clones in the sample, approximately 82% are singletons; the top ten hold roughly 2.7%. This sequence originates from a woman in her 70s with active or convalescent COVID-19. This chain uses TRBV4-2 with TRBJ2-2; no clear D. The material sequenced was peripheral blood. The DNA of the CDR3 is TGTGCCAGCAGCCCACTCCCCCCCCAGGATAACACCGGGGAGCTGTTTTTT. Translating gives CASSPLPPQDNTGELFF.